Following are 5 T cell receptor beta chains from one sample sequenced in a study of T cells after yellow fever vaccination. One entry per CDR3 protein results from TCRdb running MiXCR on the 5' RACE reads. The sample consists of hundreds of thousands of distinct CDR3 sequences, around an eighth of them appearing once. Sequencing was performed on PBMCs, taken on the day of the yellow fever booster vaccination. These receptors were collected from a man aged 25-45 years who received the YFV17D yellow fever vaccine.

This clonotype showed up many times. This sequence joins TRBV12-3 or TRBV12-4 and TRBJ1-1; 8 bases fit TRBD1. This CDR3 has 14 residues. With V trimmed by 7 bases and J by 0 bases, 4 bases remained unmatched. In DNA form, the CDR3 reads TGTGCCAGCACCGAGGGACAGGTGAACACTGAAGCTTTCTTT. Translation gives CASTEGQVNTEAFF.

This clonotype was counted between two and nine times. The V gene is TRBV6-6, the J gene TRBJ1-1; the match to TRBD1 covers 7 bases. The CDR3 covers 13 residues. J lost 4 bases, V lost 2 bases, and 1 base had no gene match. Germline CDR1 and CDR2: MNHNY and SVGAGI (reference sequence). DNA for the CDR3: TGTGCCAGCAGTTACGGGGACAGCACTGAAGCTTTCTTT. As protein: CASSYGDSTEAFF.

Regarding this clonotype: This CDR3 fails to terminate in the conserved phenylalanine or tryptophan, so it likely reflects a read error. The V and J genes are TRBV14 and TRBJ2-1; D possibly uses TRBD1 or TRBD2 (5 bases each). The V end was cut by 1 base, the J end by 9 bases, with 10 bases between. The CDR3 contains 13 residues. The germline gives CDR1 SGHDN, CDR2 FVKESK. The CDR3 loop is CASSQVGVGEQFL. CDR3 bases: TGTGCCAGCAGCCAAGTGGGGGTGGGTGAGCAGTTCTTA.

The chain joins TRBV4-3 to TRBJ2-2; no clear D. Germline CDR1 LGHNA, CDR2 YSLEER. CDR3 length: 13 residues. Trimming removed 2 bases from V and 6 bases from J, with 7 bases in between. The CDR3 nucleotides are TGCGCCAGCAGCCAACGTCAGTCCGGGGAGCTGTTTTTT. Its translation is CASSQRQSGELFF.

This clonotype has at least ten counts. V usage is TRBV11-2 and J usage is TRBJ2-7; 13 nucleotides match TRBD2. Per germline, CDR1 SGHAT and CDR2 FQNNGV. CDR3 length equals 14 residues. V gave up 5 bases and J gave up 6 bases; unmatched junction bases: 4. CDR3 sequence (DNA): TGTGCCAGCAGCCGCGGGACTAGCGGGGTCGAGCAGTACTTC. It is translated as CASSRGTSGVEQYF.